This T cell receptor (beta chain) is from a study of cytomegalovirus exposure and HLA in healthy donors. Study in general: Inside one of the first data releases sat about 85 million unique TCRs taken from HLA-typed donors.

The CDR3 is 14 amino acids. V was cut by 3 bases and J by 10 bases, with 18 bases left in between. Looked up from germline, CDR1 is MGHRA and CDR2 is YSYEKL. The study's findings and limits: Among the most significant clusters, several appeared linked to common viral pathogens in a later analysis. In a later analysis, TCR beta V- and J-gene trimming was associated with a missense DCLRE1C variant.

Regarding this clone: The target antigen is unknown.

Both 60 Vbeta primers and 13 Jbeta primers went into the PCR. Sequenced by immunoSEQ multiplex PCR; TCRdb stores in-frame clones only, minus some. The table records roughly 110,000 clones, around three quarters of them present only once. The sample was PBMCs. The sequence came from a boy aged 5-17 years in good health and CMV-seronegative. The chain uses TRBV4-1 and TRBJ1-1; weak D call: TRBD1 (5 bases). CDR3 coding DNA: TGCGCCAGCAGCCAGAGCAGGGTCATCAAAGGAGCTTTCTTT. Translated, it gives CASSQSRVIKGAFF.